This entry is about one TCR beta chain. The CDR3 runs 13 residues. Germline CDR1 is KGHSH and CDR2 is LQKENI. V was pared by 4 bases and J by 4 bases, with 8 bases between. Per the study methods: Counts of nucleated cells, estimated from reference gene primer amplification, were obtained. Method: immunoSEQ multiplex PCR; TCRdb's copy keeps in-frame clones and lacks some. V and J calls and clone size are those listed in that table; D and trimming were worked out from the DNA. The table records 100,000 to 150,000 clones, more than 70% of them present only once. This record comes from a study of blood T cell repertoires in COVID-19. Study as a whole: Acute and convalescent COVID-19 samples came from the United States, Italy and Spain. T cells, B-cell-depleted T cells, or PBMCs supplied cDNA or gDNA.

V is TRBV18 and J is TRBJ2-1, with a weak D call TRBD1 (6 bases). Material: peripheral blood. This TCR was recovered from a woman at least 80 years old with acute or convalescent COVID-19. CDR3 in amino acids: CASSRQEYNEQFF. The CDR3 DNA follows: TGTGCCAGCTCACGACAGGAGTACAATGAGCAGTTCTTC.